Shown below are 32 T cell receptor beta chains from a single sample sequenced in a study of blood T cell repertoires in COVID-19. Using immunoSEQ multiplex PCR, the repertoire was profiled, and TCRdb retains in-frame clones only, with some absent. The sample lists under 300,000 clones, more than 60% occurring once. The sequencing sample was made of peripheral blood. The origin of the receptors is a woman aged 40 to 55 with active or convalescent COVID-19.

For the CDR3, the DNA is TGTGCCAGCTCACCGCGTAGGGGAGGACAGGATGGCAATTCACCCCTCCACTTT. It yields the protein CASSPRRGGQDGNSPLHF. V gene TRBV18 combines with J gene TRBJ1-6, with TRBD1 matching over 7 bases. Germline-derived CDR1 and CDR2 are KGHSH and LQKENI. V dropped 3 bases and J dropped 7; count of bases not matched to a gene: 15. The CDR3 sequence is 18 residues long.

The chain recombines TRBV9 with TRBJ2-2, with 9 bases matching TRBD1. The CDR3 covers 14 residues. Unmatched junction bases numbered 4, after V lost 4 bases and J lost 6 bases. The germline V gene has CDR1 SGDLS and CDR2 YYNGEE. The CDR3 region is CASSTGTGPGELFF. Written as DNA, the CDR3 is TGTGCCAGCAGCACCGGGACAGGGCCCGGGGAGCTGTTTTTT.

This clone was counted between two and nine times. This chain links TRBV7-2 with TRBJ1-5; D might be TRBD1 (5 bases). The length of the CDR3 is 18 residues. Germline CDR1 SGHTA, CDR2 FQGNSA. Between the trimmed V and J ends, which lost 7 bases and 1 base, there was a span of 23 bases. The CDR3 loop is CASKASGVQGGSNQPQHF. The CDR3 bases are TGTGCCAGCAAAGCTTCGGGGGTCCAGGGAGGCAGCAATCAGCCCCAGCATTTT.

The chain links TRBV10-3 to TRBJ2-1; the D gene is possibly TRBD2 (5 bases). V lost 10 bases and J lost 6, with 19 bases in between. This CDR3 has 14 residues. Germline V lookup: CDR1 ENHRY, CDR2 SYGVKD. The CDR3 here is CATRDYSSANEQFF. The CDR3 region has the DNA TGTGCCACCCGCGACTATTCTTCCGCCAATGAGCAGTTCTTC.

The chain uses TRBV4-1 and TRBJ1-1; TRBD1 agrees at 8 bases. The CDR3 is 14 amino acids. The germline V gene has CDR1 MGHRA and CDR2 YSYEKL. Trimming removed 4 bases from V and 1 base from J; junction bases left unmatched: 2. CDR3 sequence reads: CASSLGQGNTEAFF. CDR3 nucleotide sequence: TGCGCCAGCAGCCTCGGACAGGGGAACACTGAAGCTTTCTTT.

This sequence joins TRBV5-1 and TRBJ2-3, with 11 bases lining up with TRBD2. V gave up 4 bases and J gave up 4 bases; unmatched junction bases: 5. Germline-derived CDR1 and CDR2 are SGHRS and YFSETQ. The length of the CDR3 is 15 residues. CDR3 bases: TGCGCCAGCAGCCTTAGCGGGGGGGCTTCAGATACGCAGTATTTT. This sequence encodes CASSLSGGASDTQYF. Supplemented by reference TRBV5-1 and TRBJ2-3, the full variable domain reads KAGVTQTPRYLIKTRGQQVTLSCSPISGHRSVSWYQQTPGQGLQFLFEYFSETQRNKGNFPGRFSGRQFSNSRSEMNVSTLELGDSALYLCASSLSGGASDTQYFGPGTRLTVL.

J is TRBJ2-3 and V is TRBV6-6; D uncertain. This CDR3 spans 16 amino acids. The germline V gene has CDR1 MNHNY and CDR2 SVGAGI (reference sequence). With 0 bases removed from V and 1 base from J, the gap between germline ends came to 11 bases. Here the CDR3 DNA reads TGTGCCAGCAGTTACTCGAGAGTCCAAGGCACAGATACGCAGTATTTT. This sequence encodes CASSYSRVQGTDTQYF.

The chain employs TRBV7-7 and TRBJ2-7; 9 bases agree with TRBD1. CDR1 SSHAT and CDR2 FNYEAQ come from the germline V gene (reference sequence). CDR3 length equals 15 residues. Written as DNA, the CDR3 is TGTGCTAGCAGCTTCGGGACAGGGCATCCCTACGAGCAGTACGTC. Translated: CASSFGTGHPYEQYV.

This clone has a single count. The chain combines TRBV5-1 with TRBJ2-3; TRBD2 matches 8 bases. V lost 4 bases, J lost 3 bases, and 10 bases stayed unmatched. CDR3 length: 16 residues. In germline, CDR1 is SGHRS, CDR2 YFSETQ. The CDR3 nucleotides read TGCGCCAGCAGCCTCGTTTACGGGGGGGAGACAGATACGCAGTATTTT. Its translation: CASSLVYGGETDTQYF.

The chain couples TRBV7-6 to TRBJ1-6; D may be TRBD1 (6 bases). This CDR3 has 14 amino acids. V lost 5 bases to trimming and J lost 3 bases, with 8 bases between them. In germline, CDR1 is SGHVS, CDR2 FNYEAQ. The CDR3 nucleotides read TGTGCCAGCAGCACGGACAGCTATAATTCACCCCTCCACTTT. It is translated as CASSTDSYNSPLHF.

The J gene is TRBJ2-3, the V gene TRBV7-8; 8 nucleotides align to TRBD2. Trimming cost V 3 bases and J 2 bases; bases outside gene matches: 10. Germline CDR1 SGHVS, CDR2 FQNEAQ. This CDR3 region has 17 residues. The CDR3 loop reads CASSFLLAGGSTDTQYF. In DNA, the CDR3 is TGTGCCAGCAGCTTCCTCCTAGCGGGCGGGTCCACAGATACGCAGTATTTT.

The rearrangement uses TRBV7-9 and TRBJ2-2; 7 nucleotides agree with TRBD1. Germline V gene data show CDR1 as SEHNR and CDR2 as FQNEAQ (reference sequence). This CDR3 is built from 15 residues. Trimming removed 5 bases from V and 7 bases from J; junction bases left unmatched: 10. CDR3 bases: TGTGCCAGCAGCCCTAGACAGGGATCAGGCGGGGAGCTGTTTTTT. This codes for CASSPRQGSGGELFF.

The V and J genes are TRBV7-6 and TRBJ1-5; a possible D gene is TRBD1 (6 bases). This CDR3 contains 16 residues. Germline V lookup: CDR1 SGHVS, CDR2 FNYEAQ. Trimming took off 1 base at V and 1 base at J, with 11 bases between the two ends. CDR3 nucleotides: TGTGCCAGCAGCTTAGGTTCGGGGGGCAGCAATCAGCCCCAGCATTTT. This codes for CASSLGSGGSNQPQHF.

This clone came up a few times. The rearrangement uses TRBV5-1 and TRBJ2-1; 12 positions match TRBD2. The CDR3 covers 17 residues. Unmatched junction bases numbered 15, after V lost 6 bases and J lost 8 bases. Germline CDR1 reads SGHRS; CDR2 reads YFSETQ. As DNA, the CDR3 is TGCGCCAGCACCAGGGCGGCTAGCGGGGGGGCGGTGGATGAGCAGTTCTTC. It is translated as CASTRAASGGAVDEQFF.

CDR3 bases: TGTGCCAGCAGCCCGAGCGCGGGGGGGCGTAGTGAGCAGTTCTTC. Its translation: CASSPSAGGRSEQFF. The rearrangement uses TRBV3-1 (or the pseudogene TRBV3-2) and TRBJ2-1; 9 bases align to TRBD2. Germline V gene lookup returns CDR1 LGHDT and CDR2 YNNKEL (reference sequence). The CDR3 is made up of 15 amino acids. The trim removed 4 bases at V and 9 bases at J, leaving 10 bases unmatched.

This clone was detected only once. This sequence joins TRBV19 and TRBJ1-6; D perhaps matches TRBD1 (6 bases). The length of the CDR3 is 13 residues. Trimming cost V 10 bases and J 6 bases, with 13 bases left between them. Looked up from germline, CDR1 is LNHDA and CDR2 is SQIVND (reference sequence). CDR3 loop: CATTGRINSPLHF. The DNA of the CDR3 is TGTGCCACCACAGGGAGAATTAATTCACCCCTCCACTTT.

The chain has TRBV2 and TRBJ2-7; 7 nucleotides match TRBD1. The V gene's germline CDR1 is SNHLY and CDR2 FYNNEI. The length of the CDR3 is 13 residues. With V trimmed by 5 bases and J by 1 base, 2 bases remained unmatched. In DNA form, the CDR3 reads TGTGCCAGCAGTAGGGACAGTTCCTACGAGCAGTACGTC. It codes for CASSRDSSYEQYV.

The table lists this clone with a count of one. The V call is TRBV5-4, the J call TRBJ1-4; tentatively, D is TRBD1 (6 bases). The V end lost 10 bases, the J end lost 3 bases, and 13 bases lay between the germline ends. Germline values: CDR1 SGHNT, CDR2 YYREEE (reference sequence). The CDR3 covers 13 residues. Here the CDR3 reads CAARDTPNEKLFF. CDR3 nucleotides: TGTGCCGCGAGGGACACCCCTAATGAAAAACTGTTTTTT.

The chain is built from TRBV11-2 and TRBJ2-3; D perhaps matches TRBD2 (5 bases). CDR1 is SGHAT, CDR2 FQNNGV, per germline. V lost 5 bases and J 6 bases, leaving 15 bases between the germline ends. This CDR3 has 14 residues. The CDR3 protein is CASSPTGLWDTQYF. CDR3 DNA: TGTGCCAGCAGCCCGACCGGACTCTGGGATACGCAGTATTTT.

The CDR3 protein is CASRKVDPAYEQYF. Here the CDR3 DNA reads TGTGCCAGCAGGAAAGTCGATCCAGCCTACGAGCAGTACTTC. V is TRBV6-5 and J is TRBJ2-7; D call uncertain. V gave up 6 bases and J gave up 2 bases, with 14 bases separating them. This CDR3 contains 14 residues. Germline values: CDR1 MNHEY, CDR2 SVGAGI.

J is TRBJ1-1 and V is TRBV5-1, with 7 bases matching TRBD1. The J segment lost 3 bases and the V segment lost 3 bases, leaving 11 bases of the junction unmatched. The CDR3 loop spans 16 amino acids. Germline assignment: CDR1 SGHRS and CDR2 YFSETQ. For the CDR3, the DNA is TGCGCCAGCAGCTCTGGGACAGACATTGGGTACACTGAAGCTTTCTTT. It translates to CASSSGTDIGYTEAFF.

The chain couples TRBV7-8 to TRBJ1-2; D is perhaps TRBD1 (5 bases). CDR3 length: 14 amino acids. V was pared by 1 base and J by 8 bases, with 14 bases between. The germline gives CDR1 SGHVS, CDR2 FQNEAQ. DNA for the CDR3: TGTGCCAGCAGCTTAGAAGGGGCCAGCTACGGCTACACCTTC. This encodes CASSLEGASYGYTF.

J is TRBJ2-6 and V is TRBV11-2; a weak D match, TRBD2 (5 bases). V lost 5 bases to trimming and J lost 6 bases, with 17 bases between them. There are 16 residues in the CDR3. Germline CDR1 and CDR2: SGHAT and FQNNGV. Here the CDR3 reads CASSPRPHLAANVLTF. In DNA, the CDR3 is TGTGCCAGCAGCCCACGCCCTCACCTAGCGGCCAACGTCCTGACTTTC.

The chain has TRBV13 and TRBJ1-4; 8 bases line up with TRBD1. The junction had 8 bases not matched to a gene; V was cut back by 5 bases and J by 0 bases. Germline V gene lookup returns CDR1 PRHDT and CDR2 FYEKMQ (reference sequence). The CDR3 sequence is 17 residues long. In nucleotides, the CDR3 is TGTGCCAGCAGCCGGGACAGGAGTTATGCAACTAATGAAAAACTGTTTTTT. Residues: CASSRDRSYATNEKLFF.

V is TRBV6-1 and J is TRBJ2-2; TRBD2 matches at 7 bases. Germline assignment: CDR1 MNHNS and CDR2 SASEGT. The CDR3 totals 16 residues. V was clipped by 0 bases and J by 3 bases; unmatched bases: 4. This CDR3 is CASSEAFGGYTGELFF. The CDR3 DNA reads TGTGCCAGCAGTGAAGCGTTCGGGGGGTACACCGGGGAGCTGTTTTTT.

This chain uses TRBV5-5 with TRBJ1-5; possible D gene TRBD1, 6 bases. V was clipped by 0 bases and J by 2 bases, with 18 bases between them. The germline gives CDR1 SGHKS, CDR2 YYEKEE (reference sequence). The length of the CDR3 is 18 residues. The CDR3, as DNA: TGTGCCAGCAGCTTGGGGCGACAGGCCCTTTCGGGCAATCAGCCCCAGCATTTT. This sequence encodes CASSLGRQALSGNQPQHF.

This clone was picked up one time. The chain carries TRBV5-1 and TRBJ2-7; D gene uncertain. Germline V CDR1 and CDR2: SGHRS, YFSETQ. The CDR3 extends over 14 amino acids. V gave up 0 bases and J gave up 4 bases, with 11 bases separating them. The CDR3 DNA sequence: TGCGCCAGCAGCTTGGAGTACAGTAAATACGAGCAGTACTTC. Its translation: CASSLEYSKYEQYF.

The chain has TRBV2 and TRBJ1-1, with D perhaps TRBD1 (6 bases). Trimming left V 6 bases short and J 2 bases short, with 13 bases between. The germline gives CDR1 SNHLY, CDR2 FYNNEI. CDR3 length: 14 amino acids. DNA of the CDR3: TGTGCCAGCAGACCGGACAGCCGAAACACTGAAGCTTTCTTT. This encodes CASRPDSRNTEAFF. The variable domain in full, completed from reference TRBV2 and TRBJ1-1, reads EPEVTQTPSHQVTQMGQEVILRCVPISNHLYFYWYRQILGQKVEFLVSFYNNEISEKSEIFDDQFSVERPDGSNFTLKIRSTKLEDSAMYFCASRPDSRNTEAFFGQGTRLTVV.

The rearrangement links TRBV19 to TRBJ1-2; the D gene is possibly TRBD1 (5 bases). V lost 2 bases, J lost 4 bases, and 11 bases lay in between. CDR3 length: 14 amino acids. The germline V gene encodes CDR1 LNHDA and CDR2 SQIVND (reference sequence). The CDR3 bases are TGTGCCAGTAGTATAAGAGACGGGGGCTATGGCTACACCTTC. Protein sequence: CASSIRDGGYGYTF.

CDR3 DNA sequence: TGTGCCAGCAGCTTATCCGGACAGGGGAGCGAGCAGTACTTC. Translating gives CASSLSGQGSEQYF. The chain carries TRBV7-3 and TRBJ2-7, with TRBD1 matching over 9 bases. Germline CDR1 is SGHTA and CDR2 is FQGTGA. V lost 2 bases, J lost 6 bases, and 5 bases stayed unmatched. This CDR3 has 14 residues.

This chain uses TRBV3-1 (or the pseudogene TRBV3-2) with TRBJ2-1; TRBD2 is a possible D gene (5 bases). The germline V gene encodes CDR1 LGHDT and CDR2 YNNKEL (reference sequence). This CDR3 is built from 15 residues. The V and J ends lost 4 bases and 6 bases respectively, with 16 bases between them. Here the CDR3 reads CASSPLTILANEQFF. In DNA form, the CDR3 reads TGTGCCAGCAGCCCCCTGACTATACTGGCCAATGAGCAGTTCTTC.

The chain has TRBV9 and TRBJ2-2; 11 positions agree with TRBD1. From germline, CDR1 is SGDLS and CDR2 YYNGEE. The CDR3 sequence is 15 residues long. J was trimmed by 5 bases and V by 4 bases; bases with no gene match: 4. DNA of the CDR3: TGTGCCAGCAGCCCTCGGGACAGGGGGACCGGGGAGCTGTTTTTT. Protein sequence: CASSPRDRGTGELFF.